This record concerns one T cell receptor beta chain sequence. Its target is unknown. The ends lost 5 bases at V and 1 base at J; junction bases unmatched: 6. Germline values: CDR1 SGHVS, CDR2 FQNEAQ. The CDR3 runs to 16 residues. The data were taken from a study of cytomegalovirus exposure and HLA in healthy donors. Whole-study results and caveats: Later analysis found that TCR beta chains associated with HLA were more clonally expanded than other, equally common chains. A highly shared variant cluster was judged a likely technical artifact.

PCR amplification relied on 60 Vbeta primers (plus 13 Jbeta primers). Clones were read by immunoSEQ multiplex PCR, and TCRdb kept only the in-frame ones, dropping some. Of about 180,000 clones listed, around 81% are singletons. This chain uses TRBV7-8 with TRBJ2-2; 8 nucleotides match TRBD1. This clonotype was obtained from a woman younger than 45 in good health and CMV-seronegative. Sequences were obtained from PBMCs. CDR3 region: CASSLRGTGNTGELFF. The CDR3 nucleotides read TGTGCCAGCAGCCTCAGGGGGACAGGGAACACCGGGGAGCTGTTTTTT.